These 9 T cell receptor beta chains were all obtained from the same sample, sequenced in a study of T cells after posttransplantation cyclophosphamide. The assay was immunoSEQ multiplex PCR, and TCRdb's table has in-frame clones only and misses some. The table lists fewer than 12,000 clones, with no singletons. A marrow graft followed busulfan-fludarabine conditioning, with cyclophosphamide on days +3 and +4. The material sequenced was PBMCs, taken after allogeneic stem cell transplant with posttransplant cyclophosphamide. The receptors stem from a female patient aged 40 to 50 who received an allogeneic stem cell transplant from a related donor, was CMV-positive, and had no GVHD. The T cells may partly be graft donor cells.

The table lists this clone with many counts. This chain uses TRBV27 with TRBJ2-1; a possible D gene is TRBD1 (6 bases). This CDR3 is built from 14 residues. Per the germline V gene, CDR1 is MNHEY and CDR2 is SMNVEV (reference sequence). V lost 5 bases and J lost 5, with 13 bases in between. The CDR3 sequence is CASSLQGSHNEQFF. CDR3 nucleotides: TGTGCCAGCAGTCTACAGGGTTCCCACAATGAGCAGTTCTTC.

This clone was detected ten times or more. CDR3: CASSDLTVQGWYGYTF. Here the CDR3 DNA reads TGTGCCAGCAGTGACTTAACCGTACAGGGTTGGTATGGCTACACCTTC. The gene calls are TRBV6-4 and TRBJ1-2; D is perhaps TRBD1 (6 bases). V was trimmed by 1 base and J by 5 bases, leaving 17 bases between them. This CDR3 has 16 residues. The germline gives CDR1 MRHNA, CDR2 SNTAGT.

At least ten counts were recorded for this clone. This chain joins TRBV19 and TRBJ2-6; D not resolved. V shed 7 bases and J shed 0 bases, with 13 bases lying between them. CDR3 size: 16 residues. Germline V gene lookup returns CDR1 LNHDA and CDR2 SQIVND (reference sequence). Here the CDR3 DNA reads TGTGCCAGTAACAGCCAGTCAAACTCTGGGGCCAACGTCCTGACTTTC. Translation: CASNSQSNSGANVLTF.

This clone was picked up many times. J is TRBJ1-2 and V is TRBV5-1, with D unresolved. This CDR3 comprises 15 residues. CDR1 is SGHRS and CDR2 is YFSETQ in the germline V gene. Trimming left V 0 bases short and J 4 bases short, with 13 bases between. The CDR3 protein is CASSLGLGLSYGYTF. CDR3 sequence (DNA): TGCGCCAGCAGCTTGGGGCTTGGGCTTAGCTATGGCTACACCTTC.

In this sample, this clone is medium-sized (0.01 to 0.1%). The chain recombines TRBV27 with TRBJ1-2; 12 bases map to TRBD1. Germline lookup yields CDR1 MNHEY and CDR2 SMNVEV (reference sequence). V was clipped by 6 bases and J by 8 bases; unmatched bases: 13. The CDR3 is 16 amino acids. CDR3 coding DNA: TGTGCCAGCAGGGCCGGGACAGGGGGCGGTTTTTACGGCTACACCTTC. Translation: CASRAGTGGGFYGYTF.

This clone was picked up many times. The rearrangement uses TRBV27 and TRBJ1-4; D not resolved. Per germline, CDR1 MNHEY and CDR2 SMNVEV (reference sequence). The ends were cut back, 1 base at V and 5 bases at J, with 8 bases in the middle. CDR3 length: 14 amino acids. CDR3 sequence (DNA): TGTGCCAGCAGTTTATTTTTCCAAAATGAAAAACTGTTTTTT. It specifies CASSLFFQNEKLFF.

This clone came up many times. V is TRBV9 and J is TRBJ2-3; a possible D gene is TRBD2 (6 bases). Germline V gene sequence: CDR1 SGDLS, CDR2 YYNGEE. This CDR3 has 15 residues. Trimming took off 4 bases at V and 4 bases at J, with 16 bases between the two ends. CDR3 in amino acids: CASSLLPGTPDTQYF. The CDR3 bases are TGTGCCAGCAGCCTCCTCCCCGGGACTCCAGATACGCAGTATTTT. Supplemented by reference TRBV9 and TRBJ2-3, the full variable domain reads DSGVTQTPKHLITATGQRVTLRCSPRSGDLSVYWYQQSLDQGLQFLIQYYNGEERAKGNILERFSAQQFPDLHSELNLSSLELGDSALYFCASSLLPGTPDTQYFGPGTRLTVL.

Many counts were recorded for this clone. V gene TRBV6-1 combines with J gene TRBJ2-5; TRBD2 agrees at 7 bases. After removal of 1 base from V and 7 bases from J, the junction contained 3 bases not matched to a gene. The CDR3 spans 13 residues. Germline-derived CDR1 and CDR2 are MNHNS and SASEGT. Here the CDR3 reads CASSEVGGGTQYF. The CDR3, as DNA: TGTGCCAGCAGTGAAGTTGGGGGGGGGACCCAGTACTTC.

This clone was picked up many times. The V and J genes are TRBV7-8 and TRBJ1-5, with D unresolved. The V gene lost 2 bases and the J gene lost 7 bases, with 9 bases spanning the gap. Germline V gene sequence: CDR1 SGHVS, CDR2 FQNEAQ. CDR3 length: 13 residues. As DNA, the CDR3 is TGTGCCAGCAGCTTATCGTTAGCCCAGCCCCAGCATTTT. Translated: CASSLSLAQPQHF. The entire variable domain, with the rest obtained from reference TRBV7-8 and TRBJ1-5, is as follows: GAGVSQSPRYKVAKRGQDVALRCDPISGHVSLFWYQQALGQGPEFLTYFQNEAQLDKSGLPSDRFFAERPEGSVSTLKIQRTQQEDSAVYLCASSLSLAQPQHFGDGTRLSIL.